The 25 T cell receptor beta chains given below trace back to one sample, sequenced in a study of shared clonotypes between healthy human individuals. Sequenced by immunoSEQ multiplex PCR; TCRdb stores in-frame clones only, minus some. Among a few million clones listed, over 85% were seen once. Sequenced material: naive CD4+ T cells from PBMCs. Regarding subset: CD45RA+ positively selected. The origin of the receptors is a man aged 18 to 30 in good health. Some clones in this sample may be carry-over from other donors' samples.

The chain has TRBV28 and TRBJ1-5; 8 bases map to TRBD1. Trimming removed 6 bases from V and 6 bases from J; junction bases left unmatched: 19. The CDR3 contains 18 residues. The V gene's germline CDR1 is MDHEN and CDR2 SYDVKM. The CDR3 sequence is CASSRPYTGTGHGQPQHF. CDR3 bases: TGTGCCAGCAGCCGACCATATACGGGGACAGGCCACGGTCAGCCCCAGCATTTT.

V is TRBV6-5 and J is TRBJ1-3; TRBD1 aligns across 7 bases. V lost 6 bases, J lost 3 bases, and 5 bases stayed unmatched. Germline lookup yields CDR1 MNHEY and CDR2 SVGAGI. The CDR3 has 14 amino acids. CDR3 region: CASSTGALGNTIYF. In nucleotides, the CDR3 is TGTGCCAGCAGCACAGGGGCCCTTGGAAACACCATATATTTT.

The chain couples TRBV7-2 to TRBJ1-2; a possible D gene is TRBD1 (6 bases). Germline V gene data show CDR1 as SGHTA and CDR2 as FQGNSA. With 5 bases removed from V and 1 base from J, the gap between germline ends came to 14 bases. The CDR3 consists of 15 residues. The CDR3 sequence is CASSEWGGNNYGYTF. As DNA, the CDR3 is TGTGCCAGCAGCGAATGGGGGGGCAATAACTATGGCTACACCTTC. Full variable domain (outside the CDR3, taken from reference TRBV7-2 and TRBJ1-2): GAGVSQSPSNKVTEKGKDVELRCDPISGHTALYWYRQSLGQGLEFLIYFQGNSAPDKSGLPSDRFSAERTGGSVSTLTIQRTQQEDSAVYLCASSEWGGNNYGYTFGSGTRLTVV.

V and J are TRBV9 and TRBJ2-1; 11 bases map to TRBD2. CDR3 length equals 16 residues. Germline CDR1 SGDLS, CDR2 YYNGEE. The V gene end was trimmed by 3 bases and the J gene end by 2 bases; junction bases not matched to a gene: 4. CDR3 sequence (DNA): TGTGCCAGCAGCGGGGATAGCGGGAGGGCCTACAATGAGCAGTTCTTC. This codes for CASSGDSGRAYNEQFF.

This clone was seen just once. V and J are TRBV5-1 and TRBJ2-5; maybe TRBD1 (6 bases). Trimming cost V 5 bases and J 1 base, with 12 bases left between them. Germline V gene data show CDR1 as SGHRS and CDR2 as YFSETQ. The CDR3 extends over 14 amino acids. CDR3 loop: CASRPQGAQETQYF. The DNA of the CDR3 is TGCGCCAGCAGGCCACAGGGTGCCCAAGAGACCCAGTACTTC.

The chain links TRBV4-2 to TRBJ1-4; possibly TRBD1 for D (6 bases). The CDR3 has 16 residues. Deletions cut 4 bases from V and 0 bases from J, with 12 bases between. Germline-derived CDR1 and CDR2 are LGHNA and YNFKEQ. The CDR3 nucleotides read TGTGCCAGCAGCCCCCGACAGGTTGCAACTAATGAAAAACTGTTTTTT. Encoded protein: CASSPRQVATNEKLFF.

CDR3 region: CASSDLSRGETQYF. The CDR3 coding sequence is TGTGCCAGCAGTGATTTGTCCCGGGGGGAGACCCAGTACTTC. The chain joins TRBV2 to TRBJ2-5, with D possibly being TRBD2 (6 bases). There are 14 residues in the CDR3. From germline, CDR1 is SNHLY and CDR2 FYNNEI. The ends were cut back, 3 bases at V and 5 bases at J, with 13 bases in the middle.

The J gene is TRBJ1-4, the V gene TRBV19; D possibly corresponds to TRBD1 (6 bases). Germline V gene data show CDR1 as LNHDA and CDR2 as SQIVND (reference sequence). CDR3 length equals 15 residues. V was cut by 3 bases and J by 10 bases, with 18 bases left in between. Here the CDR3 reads CASSINAGADAKLFF. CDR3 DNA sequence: TGTGCCAGTAGTATCAACGCGGGGGCCGATGCAAAACTGTTTTTT.

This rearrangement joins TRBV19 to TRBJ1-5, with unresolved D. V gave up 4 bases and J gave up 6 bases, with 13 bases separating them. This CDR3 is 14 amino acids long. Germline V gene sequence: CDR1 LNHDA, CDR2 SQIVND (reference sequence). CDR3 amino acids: CASSKFASGQPQHF. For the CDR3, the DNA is TGTGCCAGTAGTAAGTTCGCGTCAGGTCAGCCCCAGCATTTT.

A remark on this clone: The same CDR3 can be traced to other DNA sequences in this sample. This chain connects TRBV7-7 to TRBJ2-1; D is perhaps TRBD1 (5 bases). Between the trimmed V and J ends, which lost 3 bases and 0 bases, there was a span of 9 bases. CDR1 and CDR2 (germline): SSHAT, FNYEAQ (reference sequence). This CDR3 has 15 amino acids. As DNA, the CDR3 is TGTGCCAGCAGCTTCGGCCAGGGCTCCTACAATGAGCAGTTCTTC. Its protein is CASSFGQGSYNEQFF.

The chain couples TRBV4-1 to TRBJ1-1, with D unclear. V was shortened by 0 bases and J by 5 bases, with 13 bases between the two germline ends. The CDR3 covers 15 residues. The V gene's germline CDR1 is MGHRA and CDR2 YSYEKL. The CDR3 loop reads CASSQEASGGTEAFF. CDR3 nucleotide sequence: TGCGCCAGCAGCCAAGAGGCCTCAGGAGGGACTGAAGCTTTCTTT.

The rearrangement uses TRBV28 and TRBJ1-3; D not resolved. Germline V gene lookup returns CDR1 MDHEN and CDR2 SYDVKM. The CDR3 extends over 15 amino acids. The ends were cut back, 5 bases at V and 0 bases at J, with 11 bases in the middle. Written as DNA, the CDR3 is TGTGCCAGCAGTCCCCCCTCTGGCTCTGGAAACACCATATATTTT. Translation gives CASSPPSGSGNTIYF.

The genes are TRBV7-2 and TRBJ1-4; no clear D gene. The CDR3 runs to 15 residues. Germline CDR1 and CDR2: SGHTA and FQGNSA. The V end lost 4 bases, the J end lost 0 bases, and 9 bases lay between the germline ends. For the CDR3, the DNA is TGTGCCAGCAGCTCCGGACTACCAACTAATGAAAAACTGTTTTTT. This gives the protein CASSSGLPTNEKLFF.

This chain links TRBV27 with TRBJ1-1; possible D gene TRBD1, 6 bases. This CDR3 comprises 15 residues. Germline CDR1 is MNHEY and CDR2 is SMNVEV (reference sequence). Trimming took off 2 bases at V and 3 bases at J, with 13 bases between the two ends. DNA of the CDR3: TGTGCCAGCAGTTTAAAGCCAGGGGCGGACACTGAAGCTTTCTTT. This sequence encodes CASSLKPGADTEAFF.

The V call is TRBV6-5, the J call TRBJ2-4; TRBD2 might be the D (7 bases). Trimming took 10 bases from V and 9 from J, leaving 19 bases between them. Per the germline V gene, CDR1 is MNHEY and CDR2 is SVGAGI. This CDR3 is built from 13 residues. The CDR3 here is CATTQGRAAIQYF. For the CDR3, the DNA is TGTGCCACCACCCAGGGGAGGGCAGCCATTCAGTACTTC.

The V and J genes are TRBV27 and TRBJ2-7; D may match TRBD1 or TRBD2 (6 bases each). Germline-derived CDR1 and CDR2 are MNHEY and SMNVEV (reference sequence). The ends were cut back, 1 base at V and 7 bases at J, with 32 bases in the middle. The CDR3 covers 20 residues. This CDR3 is CASSLYGQGRSGGDVREQYF. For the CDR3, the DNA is TGTGCCAGCAGTTTATACGGCCAGGGGAGAAGTGGCGGGGACGTACGGGAGCAGTACTTC.

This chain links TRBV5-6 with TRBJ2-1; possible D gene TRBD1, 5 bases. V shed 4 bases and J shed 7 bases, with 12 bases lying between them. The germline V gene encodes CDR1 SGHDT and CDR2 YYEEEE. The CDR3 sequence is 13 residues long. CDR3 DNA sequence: TGTGCCAGCAGCCTAGTGGGGCCTAATGAGCAGTTCTTC. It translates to CASSLVGPNEQFF.

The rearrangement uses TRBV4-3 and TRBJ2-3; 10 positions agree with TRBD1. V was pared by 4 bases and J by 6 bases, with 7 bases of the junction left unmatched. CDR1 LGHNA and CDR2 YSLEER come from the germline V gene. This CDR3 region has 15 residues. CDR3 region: CASSPRGTGDDTQYF. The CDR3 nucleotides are TGCGCCAGCAGCCCCCGGGGGACAGGGGATGATACGCAGTATTTT.

CDR3 sequence reads: CATSRGTGVIGDTIYF. The CDR3, as DNA: TGTGCCACCAGCAGGGGTACAGGGGTTATTGGGGACACCATATATTTT. The chain combines TRBV15 with TRBJ1-3; TRBD1 matches at 7 bases. From germline, CDR1 is LNHNV and CDR2 YYDKDF (reference sequence). The CDR3 totals 16 residues. With 3 bases clipped from V and 8 bases from J, the junction kept 13 bases outside the gene matches.

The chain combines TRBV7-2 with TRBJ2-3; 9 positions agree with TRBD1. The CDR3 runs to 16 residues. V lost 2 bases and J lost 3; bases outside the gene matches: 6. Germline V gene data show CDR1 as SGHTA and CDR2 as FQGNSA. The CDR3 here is CASSLPGTGRTDTQYF. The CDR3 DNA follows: TGTGCCAGCAGCTTACCCGGGACAGGGAGGACAGATACGCAGTATTTT.

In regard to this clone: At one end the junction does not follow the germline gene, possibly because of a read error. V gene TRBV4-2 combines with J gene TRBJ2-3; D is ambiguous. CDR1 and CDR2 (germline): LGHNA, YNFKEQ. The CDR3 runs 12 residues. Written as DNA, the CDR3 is TGTGCCAGCAGCGAAGAAGGAGATACGCAGTATTTT. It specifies CASSEEGDTQYF.

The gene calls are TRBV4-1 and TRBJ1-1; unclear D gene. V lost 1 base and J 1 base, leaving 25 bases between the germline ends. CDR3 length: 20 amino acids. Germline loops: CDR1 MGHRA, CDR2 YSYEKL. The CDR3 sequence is CASSQGSEVVMAGENTEAFF. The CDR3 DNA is TGCGCCAGCAGCCAAGGTAGTGAGGTAGTGATGGCCGGGGAGAACACTGAAGCTTTCTTT.

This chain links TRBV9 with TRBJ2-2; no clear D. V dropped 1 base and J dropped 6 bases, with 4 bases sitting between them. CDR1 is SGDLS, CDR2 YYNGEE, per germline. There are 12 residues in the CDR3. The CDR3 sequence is CASSVMAGELFF. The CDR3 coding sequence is TGTGCCAGCAGCGTAATGGCCGGGGAGCTGTTTTTT. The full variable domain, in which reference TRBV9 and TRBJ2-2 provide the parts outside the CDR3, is DSGVTQTPKHLITATGQRVTLRCSPRSGDLSVYWYQQSLDQGLQFLIQYYNGEERAKGNILERFSAQQFPDLHSELNLSSLELGDSALYFCASSVMAGELFFGEGSRLTVL.

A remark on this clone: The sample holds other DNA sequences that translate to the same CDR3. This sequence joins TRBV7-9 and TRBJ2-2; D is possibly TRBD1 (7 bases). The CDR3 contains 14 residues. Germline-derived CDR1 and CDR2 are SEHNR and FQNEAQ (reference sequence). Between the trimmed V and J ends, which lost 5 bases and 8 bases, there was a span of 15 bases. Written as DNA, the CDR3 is TGTGCCAGCAGCCGCCAGGGGGGCACGGGGGAGCTGTTTTTT. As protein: CASSRQGGTGELFF.

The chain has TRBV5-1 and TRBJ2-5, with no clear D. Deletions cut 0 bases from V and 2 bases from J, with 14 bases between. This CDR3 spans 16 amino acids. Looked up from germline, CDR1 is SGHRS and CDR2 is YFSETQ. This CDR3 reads CASSLAGRNRQETQYF. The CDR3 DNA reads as TGCGCCAGCAGCTTGGCGGGCAGGAATCGACAAGAGACCCAGTACTTC.